These 20 T cell receptor beta chains came from one sample sequenced in a study of blood T cells in healthy people across ages. Next came a second PCR, run for about 6 to 12 cycles, which used a sample-barcoded 5' primer along with a J-beta primer mix. TCRdb reprocessed the 5' RACE reads with MiXCR, giving one entry per CDR3 protein. The sample carries some 850,000 distinct CDR3 sequences, roughly 26% recorded once. The data were also submitted as part of a second study, on T cells of mothers and their children.

The sequenced sample was blood. The receptors here all came from a boy aged 5 to 17 in good health.

V and J are TRBV5-1 and TRBJ2-3; TRBD2 matches 9 bases. The CDR3 is 15 amino acids. The V segment lost 0 bases and the J segment 5 bases; nucleotides outside the gene matches: 4. Germline-derived CDR1 and CDR2 are SGHRS and YFSETQ. Written as DNA, the CDR3 is TGCGCCAGCAGCTTGGAGCGGGGGGACGGAGATACGCAGTATTTT. Translation: CASSLERGDGDTQYF.

Details on this clonotype: Mismatch with germline at one junction end may stem from a read error. The rearrangement links TRBV20-1 to TRBJ2-5; D possibly matches TRBD1 or TRBD2 (6 bases each). Germline CDR1 reads DFQATT; CDR2 reads SNEGSKA (reference sequence). CDR3 length: 14 amino acids. Here the CDR3 reads CCAARGTSLETQYF. The DNA for the CDR3 is TGCTGTGCCGCCCGGGGGACATCCCTAGAGACCCAGTACTTC.

V gene TRBV18 combines with J gene TRBJ2-3, with 9 nucleotides matching TRBD2. This CDR3 comprises 14 residues. V lost 3 bases to trimming and J lost 4 bases; unmatched junction nucleotides: 2. Looked up from germline, CDR1 is KGHSH and CDR2 is LQKENI. The CDR3 region has the DNA TGTGCCAGCTCACCTGCGGGGGGGTCAGATACGCAGTATTTT. Translation gives CASSPAGGSDTQYF. The variable domain in full, with the rest retrieved from reference TRBV18 and TRBJ2-3, is NAGVMQNPRHLVRRRGQEARLRCSPMKGHSHVYWYRQLPEEGLKFMVYLQKENIIDESGMPKERFSAEFPKEGPSILRIQQVVRGDSAAYFCASSPAGGSDTQYFGPGTRLTVL.

V is TRBV9 and J is TRBJ2-2; D is ambiguous. V was pared by 0 bases and J by 11 bases, with 17 bases between. This CDR3 comprises 15 residues. Germline V gene lookup returns CDR1 SGDLS and CDR2 YYNGEE. The CDR3 protein is CASSVATGRNLELFF. The CDR3 region has the DNA TGTGCCAGCAGCGTAGCTACGGGCAGGAACTTAGAGCTGTTTTTT.

The CDR3 DNA sequence: TGTGCCAGCAGCCCCGGGTTCACAACTAATGAAAAACTGTTTTTT. Translated: CASSPGFTTNEKLFF. The genes are TRBV5-5 and TRBJ1-4; no definite D call. Germline V lookup: CDR1 SGHKS, CDR2 YYEKEE (reference sequence). Deletions cut 4 bases from V and 0 bases from J, with 10 bases between. There are 15 residues in the CDR3.

The genes are TRBV4-1 and TRBJ1-4; 11 positions match TRBD1. The CDR3 runs 16 residues. Germline-derived CDR1 and CDR2 are MGHRA and YSYEKL. V was pared by 1 base and J by 7 bases, with 5 bases of the junction left unmatched. CDR3 region: CASSQGFGQGAEKLFF. Written as DNA, the CDR3 is TGCGCCAGCAGCCAAGGATTTGGACAGGGGGCTGAAAAACTGTTTTTT.

The rearrangement uses TRBV5-1 and TRBJ2-5; 7 nucleotides align to TRBD1. The DNA end is more similar to TRBJ2-7, so the J call may be wrong. The V gene's germline CDR1 is SGHRS and CDR2 YFSETQ. CDR3 size: 15 residues. CDR3 coding DNA: TGCGCCAGCAGCTCGACAGGGAGTAAGGCCTACGAGCAGTACTTC. Protein sequence: CASSSTGSKAYEQYF.

V and J are TRBV7-9 and TRBJ1-6, with TRBD1 as a possible D gene (6 bases). CDR1 SEHNR and CDR2 FQNEAQ come from the germline V gene (reference sequence). V gave up 5 bases and J gave up 7 bases, with 12 bases separating them. CDR3 length: 14 amino acids. This CDR3 reads CASSPQRGNSPLHF. CDR3 DNA: TGTGCCAGCAGCCCCCAGAGGGGGAATTCACCCCTCCACTTT.

This clonotype was seen only a few times. The rearrangement links TRBV10-2 to TRBJ1-4; no firm D call. CDR1 WSHSY and CDR2 SAAADI come from the germline V gene. Trimming stripped 9 bases from V and 6 bases from J, with 20 bases between. The CDR3 contains 15 residues. The CDR3 reads CASSMSGEDDEKLFF. The CDR3 coding sequence is TGCGCCAGTAGTATGTCCGGGGAAGACGATGAAAAACTGTTTTTT.

This clonotype appeared a few times. This chain connects TRBV7-2 to TRBJ2-7, with 9 bases matching TRBD2. J was trimmed by 2 bases and V by 4 bases; bases with no gene match: 3. This CDR3 has 14 amino acids. Germline V lookup: CDR1 SGHTA, CDR2 FQGNSA. The CDR3 region has the DNA TGTGCCAGCAGCTCTGGACTAGCGCCCTACGAGCAGTACTTC. Translating it yields CASSSGLAPYEQYF.

The gene calls are TRBV7-3 and TRBJ2-7; 10 nucleotides align to TRBD1. This CDR3 has 12 amino acids. The V and J ends lost 4 bases and 12 bases, in that order; junction bases with no gene match: 6. CDR1 and CDR2 from the germline V gene are SGHTA and FQGTGA. CDR3 sequence: CASSSRDRGAYF. CDR3 DNA sequence: TGTGCCAGCAGCTCCCGGGACAGGGGAGCGTACTTC.

This chain links TRBV5-1 with TRBJ1-4; perhaps TRBD1 as D (5 bases). With 0 bases removed from V and 2 bases from J, the gap between germline ends came to 14 bases. Germline values: CDR1 SGHRS, CDR2 YFSETQ. The CDR3 runs to 17 residues. CDR3 protein: CASSLVPEGITNEKLFF. The CDR3 region has the DNA TGCGCCAGCAGCTTGGTGCCCGAGGGGATCACTAATGAAAAACTGTTTTTT.

The rearrangement links TRBV20-1 to TRBJ1-1, with D uncertain. From germline, CDR1 is DFQATT and CDR2 SNEGSKA (reference sequence). CDR3 size: 10 residues. Deletions cut 5 bases from V and 8 bases from J, with 9 bases between. The chain's CDR3 is CSAPRAEAFF. The CDR3 region has the DNA TGCAGTGCTCCTAGGGCCGAAGCTTTCTTT.

This chain joins TRBV5-1 and TRBJ2-5; 9 bases are shared with TRBD1. The end of the DNA aligns better with TRBJ2-1, so the J call may be wrong. Per the germline V gene, CDR1 is SGHRS and CDR2 is YFSETQ. This CDR3 is built from 14 residues. CDR3: CASSFGQGTNEQFF. The CDR3 DNA sequence: TGCGCCAGCAGCTTTGGACAGGGGACGAATGAGCAGTTCTTC.

The CDR3 sequence: CASSGKDGVYGYTF. The DNA of the CDR3 is TGTGCCAGTAGTGGCAAGGACGGGGTCTATGGCTACACCTTC. This sequence joins TRBV19 and TRBJ1-2; D is undetermined. Trimming stripped 5 bases from V and 4 bases from J, with 14 bases between. Germline values: CDR1 LNHDA, CDR2 SQIVND (reference sequence). The CDR3 contains 14 residues.

This clonotype was seen ten or more times. This chain uses TRBV7-2 with TRBJ2-3, with 8 bases matching TRBD2. Germline loops: CDR1 SGHTA, CDR2 FQGNSA. With 4 bases clipped from V and 13 bases from J, the junction kept 7 bases outside the gene matches. The CDR3 consists of 12 residues. The DNA of the CDR3 is TGTGCCAGCAGCTCGCCCCGGACTAGCAAGTATTTT. It codes for CASSSPRTSKYF. The entire variable domain, with the rest obtained from reference TRBV7-2 and TRBJ2-3, is as follows: GAGVSQSPSNKVTEKGKDVELRCDPISGHTALYWYRQSLGQGLEFLIYFQGNSAPDKSGLPSDRFSAERTGGSVSTLTIQRTQQEDSAVYLCASSSPRTSKYFGPGTRLTVL.

The CDR3 nucleotides read TGTGCCATCAGCCTCCGGGATTCCGATGCAGATACGCAGTATTTT. It encodes CAISLRDSDADTQYF. The V and J genes are TRBV10-3 and TRBJ2-3, with TRBD2 as a possible D gene (5 bases). CDR3 size: 15 residues. Germline CDR1 reads ENHRY; CDR2 reads SYGVKD. V was trimmed by 6 bases and J by 4 bases, leaving 17 bases between them.

The rearrangement uses TRBV5-1 and TRBJ1-3; D is undetermined. CDR1 and CDR2 (germline): SGHRS, YFSETQ. The CDR3 has 14 amino acids. V dropped 6 bases and J dropped 0 bases, with 10 bases sitting between them. The CDR3 region has the DNA TGCGCCAGCACCCCGGACGGCTCTGGAAACACCATATATTTT. Translating it yields CASTPDGSGNTIYF.

This clonotype has more than one count but fewer than ten. This chain connects TRBV30 to TRBJ1-2; 9 bases line up with TRBD1. The CDR3 length is 13 residues. Germline lookup yields CDR1 GTSNPN and CDR2 SVGIG (reference sequence). The J segment lost 5 bases and the V segment lost 3 bases, leaving 4 bases of the junction unmatched. CDR3 in DNA: TGTGCCTGGAGCGGGACAGGGATTTATGGCTACACCTTC. Its translation is CAWSGTGIYGYTF.

The CDR3 protein is CASRPPTSGFQETQYF. In nucleotides, the CDR3 is TGTGCCAGCAGACCACCGACTAGCGGGTTTCAAGAGACCCAGTACTTC. J is TRBJ2-5 and V is TRBV2; 10 bases agree with TRBD2. Trimming removed 6 bases from V and 2 bases from J; junction bases left unmatched: 9. Per germline, CDR1 SNHLY and CDR2 FYNNEI. The CDR3 extends over 16 amino acids.